This T cell receptor beta chain was profiled in a study of cytotoxic CD8 clonotypes in ibrutinib-treated CLL. As for the study in general: Outcomes included around 24 partial and 2 complete responses; after median approximately 70 months, approximately 14 stayed remitted and 12 progressed. Study-wide results and caveats: Clonality (at baseline) was higher than in age-matched healthy donors and tracked circulating CD8+ T-cell counts. Clonality increased at ibrutinib response, then returned toward baseline at progression.

Turning to this clone: The antigen is not known.

Repertoires were generated with immunoSEQ multiplex PCR, while TCRdb's copy carries only in-frame clones and drops some. The data contain approximately 70,000 clones, 80% of them singletons. Deletions cut 4 bases from V and 4 bases from J, with 16 bases between. CDR3 length: 16 residues. Germline V gene sequence: CDR1 SGHAT, CDR2 FQNNGV. V is TRBV11-2 and J is TRBJ1-4, with a tentative D call TRBD1 (5 bases). The sequencing here drew on PBMCs, taken at disease progression, from a patient treated with ibrutinib. This clonotype was sampled from a human donor with chronic lymphocytic leukemia. The CDR3 sequence is CASSWDLESNNEKLFF. CDR3 nucleotides: TGTGCCAGCAGCTGGGACCTGGAAAGTAATAATGAAAAACTGTTTTTT.